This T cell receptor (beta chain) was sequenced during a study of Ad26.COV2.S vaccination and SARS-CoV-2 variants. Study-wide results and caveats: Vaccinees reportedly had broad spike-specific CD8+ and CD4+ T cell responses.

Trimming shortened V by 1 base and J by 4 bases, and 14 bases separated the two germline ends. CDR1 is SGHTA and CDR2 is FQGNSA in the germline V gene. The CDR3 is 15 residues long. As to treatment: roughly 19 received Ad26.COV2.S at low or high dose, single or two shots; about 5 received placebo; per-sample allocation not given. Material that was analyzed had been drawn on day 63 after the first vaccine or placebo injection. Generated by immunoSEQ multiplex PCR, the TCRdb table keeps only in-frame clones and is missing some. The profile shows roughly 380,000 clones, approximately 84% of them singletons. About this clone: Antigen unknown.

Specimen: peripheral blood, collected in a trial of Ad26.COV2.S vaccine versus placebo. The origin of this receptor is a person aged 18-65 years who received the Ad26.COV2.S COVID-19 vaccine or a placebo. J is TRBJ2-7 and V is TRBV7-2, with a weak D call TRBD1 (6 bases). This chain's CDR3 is CASSLVVQGWYEQYF. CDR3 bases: TGTGCCAGCAGCTTAGTTGTTCAGGGGTGGTACGAGCAGTACTTC. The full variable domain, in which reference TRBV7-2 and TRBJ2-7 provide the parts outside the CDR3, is GAGVSQSPSNKVTEKGKDVELRCDPISGHTALYWYRQSLGQGLEFLIYFQGNSAPDKSGLPSDRFSAERTGGSVSTLTIQRTQQEDSAVYLCASSLVVQGWYEQYFGPGTRLTVT.